This T cell receptor beta chain was found in a study of T cells in Graves' hyperthyroidism and ophthalmopathy. In the study overall: Peripheral blood draws took place at initial diagnosis, ahead of any treatment.

Notes on the study in general: Blood shared most expanded thyroid clonotypes above 0.001.

Clinical symptoms, serum thyroxine, TRAb, thyroid ultrasound and orbital computed tomography informed diagnoses. Amplification yielded TCR beta CDR3 regions, with RNA transcripts as the source. Researchers ran a first-round RT-PCR on the TCR CDR3 using the HTBI primer set. Via MiXCR, TCRdb re-called the multiplex PCR reads, giving one row per CDR3 protein. The sample has about 620,000 distinct CDR3 sequences, roughly 16% seen once. Notes on this clonotype: Its antigen is still unknown. A much larger clone lies one base from this, so it may be a read error. It is likely a read error, because the conserved phenylalanine at the end of the CDR3 is missing.

The CDR3 extends over 13 amino acids. The V end lost 7 bases, the J end lost 2 bases, and 11 bases lay between the germline ends. The sample taken for sequencing was blood. This receptor was obtained from a young woman with Graves' hyperthyroidism. The chain joins TRBV12-3 or TRBV12-4 to TRBJ1-1; unclear D gene. CDR3 nucleotide sequence: TGTGCCAGCAAGCTTGGGGTAAACACTGAAGCTTTCCTT. Encoded protein: CASKLGVNTEAFL.